The present entry profiles one TCR beta chain with its context. A few counts support this clone. Its antigen is not yet known. The record has no base qualities; no much larger clone is one base away. This sample is drawn from a study of cytomegalovirus exposure and HLA in healthy donors (dated by TCRdb to about 2017). Regarding the research as a whole: An earlier analysis of some 500 of the donors reported about 290 Gb of sequence data and 117 million unique TCR beta sequences from 150 million to 200 million T cells. Approximately 310 gigabases of sequencing data and 80 million or so unique TCR sequences were included in an early release covering roughly 600 HLA-typed donors. Among the approximately 420 genotyped donors, more than 70% belonged to the genetic ancestry cluster associated with self-reported Caucasian donors. The aim of the study was to test whether cataloging public T cell receptors could identify signatures of past pathogen exposure. The T cell repertoires of 700 or so subjects were profiled by immunosequencing and related to cytomegalovirus serostatus. Along with the approximately 600-subject first cohort, a separate validation cohort of over a hundred different subjects was used. To predict cytomegalovirus infection status, the study combined high-throughput TCR immunosequencing, statistical association of individual TCRs with disease status, and machine learning. To study patterns of TCR occurrence, a later analysis re-analyzed previously published TCR beta repertoires from around 670 donors and added high-resolution HLA genotyping. Rather than drawing on any new phenotypic data, the later analysis identified candidate immune exposures from TCR beta sequences and the way those sequences occurred across donors. An earlier analysis of approximately 630 of the donors applied high-throughput TCR beta sequencing to assess whether each TCR beta V gene segment acted as functional or pseudogenic. Donor age, sex, ethnicity and CMV serostatus were compiled together with the repertoire data. Genome-wide SNP genotypes for about three fifths of the roughly 670 donors were used in a later genetic analysis, which treated that subset as a discovery cohort. Every discovery cohort repertoire had been produced on one sequencing platform. Class I and class II HLA loci were covered by the typing at four-digit resolution. Typing coverage differed by locus: A, B, C, DRB1 and DQB1 were typed in roughly 620-640 donors, DQA1 in 522, DPA1 in nearly 610, and DPB1 in roughly 450. Roughly 5 DR-DQ haplotypes were handled as single units for association and clustering because linkage in the cohort was strong. Among roughly 400 genotyped donors of the cohort, an average of about 220,000 unique TCR beta nucleotide sequences was sequenced per donor, of which roughly 17% were non-productive.

In total, fewer than 750 healthy bone marrow donors made up the cohort. At the time of sampling, every cohort member was nominally healthy, though immune exposures that went unrecorded were likely present. CMV serostatus was recorded as positive for 289 and negative for about 50% of the 666 cohort members, whereas no CMV serostatus was recorded for the donor in question. A peripheral blood sample was collected from each donor, and TCR beta sequencing was performed on peripheral blood mononuclear cells. Genomic DNA extraction from the blood cell samples was performed with the Qiagen DNeasy Blood Extraction Kit. Overall study results and their limits: In the study, about 150 TCR beta chains were listed as associated with cytomegalovirus. The 87-base-pair reads could not distinguish some IMGT-functional V segments, including TRBV6-2 and TRBV6-3, so those segments were excluded. In a later analysis, several top co-occurrence clusters were reported to appear linked to parvovirus B19, influenza, CMV and Epstein-Barr virus. According to a later analysis, TCR association rates differed among HLA loci, with DRB1 alleles showing the most associated TCRs and HLA-C alleles showing the fewest. Correlated functional status among segregating V segments might reflect linkage disequilibrium, but an unknown experimental factor could not be ruled out. A cluster of highly shared sequence variants was judged likely to represent a technical artifact of the sequencing pipeline. The authors suggested that the approach could potentially be generalized to other disease states and immunological phenotypes. The classifier was reported to diagnose cytomegalovirus status with high specificity and sensitivity in both the original cohort and the validation cohort. Most TCR sequences were observed very rarely across donors, whereas some public TCRs were present in many individuals. When HLA alleles, especially DR and DQ, strongly co-occurred, attributing TCR associations to individual alleles was difficult. Immune exposure information for the cohort was limited to CMV serostatus. In an earlier analysis of some 500 of the donors, most TCR beta V segments appeared in productive rearrangements about 87% or about 30% of the time, broadly matching IMGT annotations. A few of the identified cytomegalovirus-associated TCR beta chains were confirmed in vitro to be specific for cytomegalovirus antigens. In a later genetic analysis, a missense DCLRE1C variant was associated with V-gene and J-gene trimming of TCR beta chains, and the association was replicated in an independent cohort. The cohort was sequenced for TCR beta chains only, and without alpha or paired-chain data the features that could be detected were limited. Compared with the approximately 710-donor mean, donors in an Asian-associated ancestry cluster had fewer N-insertions in productive TCRs, according to a later genetic analysis. In a later analysis, around 17,000 TCR beta sequences were associated with specific HLA alleles at a false discovery rate of 0.05. Because counts were too low, approximately 18 rarely observed V segments, including chromosome 9 orphons, were excluded from the earlier analysis of some 540 of the donors. Roughly uniform sequencing depth across donors was assumed in presence/absence analyses, although this assumption may not hold. A further reported finding was that TCR beta sequences accurately predicted the HLA-A and HLA-B alleles for most subjects in the first cohort. In a later analysis, HLA-associated TCR beta chains showed more clonal expansion and lower generation probabilities than non-associated chains that were equally common. Because some donors lacked HLA typing at each locus, the association tests relied only on the typed subset. A later analysis found that most CMV-associated TCR beta chains appeared HLA-restricted, with HLA associations seemingly driven largely by CMV exposure.

The library was obtained by the immunoSEQ multiplex PCR assay. For the multiplex PCR, a mixture combining 60 forward primers for TCR Vbeta segments and 13 reverse primers for TCR Jbeta segments was used. The CDR3 region of rearranged TCR beta genes was amplified from genomic DNA by a multiplex PCR assay. The amplified TCR beta libraries were sequenced on the Illumina HiSeq System as 87-base-pair reads. The paper's data handling went like this. Across the 700 or so repertoires, a later analysis counted 75 million to 90 million unique TCR beta chains, some 11 million of which were shared by at least two donors. A nearest-neighbor algorithm error-corrected the raw reads and collapsed the reads into unique sequences, merging closely related sequences to remove PCR and sequencing errors. To assign V, D and J gene segments, CDR3 sequences were aligned to IMGT reference sequences. For a sequence to be retained, a match of at least six nucleotides was required to both a V gene segment and a J gene segment. Rearrangements were called productive when the CDR3 lacked stop codons and stayed in frame with V and J; all others were non-productive. CDR3 was defined by IMGT convention, running from the second conserved V-encoded cysteine to the conserved J-encoded phenylalanine. Sequences without an unambiguous match to a single V gene segment were excluded from the earlier analysis of approximately 560 of the donors. In an earlier analysis of 500 to 750 of the donors, V segments were called functional above 56.7% productive rearrangements and were called segregating when the between-donor standard deviation exceeded 5%. A statistical classification framework was built to diagnose cytomegalovirus status from the catalog of TCR beta chain sequences. A later analysis assigned V and J genes by comparing TCR nucleotide sequences with IMGT/GENE-DB human TR gene sequences. Using the TCRdist pipeline, a later analysis assigned CDR3 sequences along with most-parsimonious VDJ recombination scenarios. In a later analysis, every TCR beta chain was defined by the combination of its CDR3 amino acid sequence and its V-gene family, and reads without a unique V-gene family were dropped. To address suspected cross-contamination and a sequencing artifact, a later analysis removed around 590 highly shared, low-generation-probability nucleotide sequences. In a later analysis, a clonal expansion index was calculated for each public chain from normalized within-repertoire ranks of inferred template counts. In a later analysis, generation probabilities were computed with a VDJ recombination model fitted to out-of-frame rearrangements, and the resulting probabilities were checked against IGoR. In a later analysis, TCR-TCR, TCR-HLA and TCR-CMV co-occurrence was scored with hypergeometric tests, and a repertoire-size bias correction was applied to TCR pairs. In a later analysis, false discovery rates were estimated by permuting HLA or CMV assignments 20 times. In a later analysis, co-occurring TCRs were grouped using DBSCAN, with TCRdist sequence similarity added in when clustering inside HLA-allele-positive subsets. For co-occurrence clustering, repertoires with fewer than 30,000 or more than 120,000 public chains were excluded, along with roughly five repertoires with anomalous nucleotide sharing. Entries here come from immuneACCESS through TCRdb and include only in-frame sequences with V and J called. Some clones fail to appear in such tables; in the studies checked, an unresolved V gene covers under half of the shortfall, and the cause of the remainder is unknown. V, J and clone size are those of that table, while D and trimming were read from the DNA. Within this sample are around 150,000 clones, with around three quarters of them counted one time only. Clones ranked in the top ten supply about 4.4% of the sample.

CDR1 and CDR2, per the germline V gene, are LGHNA and YSLEER. From the cysteine up to the phenylalanine, the CDR3 has a length of 14 residues. CDR3 DNA is the only sequence kept; it has 42 bases, read in frame from the first base. Trimming accounts for 1 base at V and 3 bases at J, while the number of junction bases matched to no gene is 2. The source material was PBMCs. This TCR derives from a man aged 25-45 years in good health. The receptor chain draws on TRBV4-3 and TRBJ2-7; 8 bases in the junction line up with TRBD2. In nucleotides, the sequence is TGCGCCAGCAGCCAAGGAGGGACTAGCTACGAGCAGTACTTC. Its translation reads: CASSQGGTSYEQYF.